This T cell receptor beta chain is from a study of T-cell reconstitution after alpha-beta-depleted transplantation in children. The CDR3 covers 16 residues. The V end lost 6 bases, the J end lost 0 bases, and 14 bases lay between the germline ends. This clonotype was detected ten times or more. The authors prepared the TCRbeta library with unique molecular identifiers. TCRdb reanalysed the PCR reads using MiXCR and keeps one entry per CDR3 protein. The profile shows 350,000 to 500,000 distinct CDR3 sequences, 43% of them singletons. The rearrangement links TRBV12-3 or TRBV12-4 to TRBJ2-2, with D uncertain. The receptor comes from a girl aged 2 to 9 with aplastic anemia, due to receive a stem cell transplant. Sample: PBMCs, taken before TCRalphabeta/CD19-depleted stem cell transplant. This CDR3 reads CASRIQGSTNTGELFF. As DNA, the CDR3 is TGTGCCAGCAGAATACAAGGATCGACGAACACCGGGGAGCTGTTTTTT.